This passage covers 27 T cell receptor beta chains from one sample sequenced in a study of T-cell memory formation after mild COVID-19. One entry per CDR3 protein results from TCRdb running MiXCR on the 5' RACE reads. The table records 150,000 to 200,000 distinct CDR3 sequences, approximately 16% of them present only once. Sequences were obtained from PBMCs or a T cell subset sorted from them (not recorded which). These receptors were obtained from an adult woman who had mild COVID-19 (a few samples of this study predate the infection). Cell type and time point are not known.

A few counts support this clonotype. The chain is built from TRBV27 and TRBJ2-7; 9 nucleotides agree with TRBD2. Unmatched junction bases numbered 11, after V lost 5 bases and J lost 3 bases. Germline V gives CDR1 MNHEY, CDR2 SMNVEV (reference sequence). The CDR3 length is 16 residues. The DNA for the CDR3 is TGTGCCAGCAGTCTTTTGCCGGGACTAGCAGTCTACGAGCAGTACTTC. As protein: CASSLLPGLAVYEQYF.

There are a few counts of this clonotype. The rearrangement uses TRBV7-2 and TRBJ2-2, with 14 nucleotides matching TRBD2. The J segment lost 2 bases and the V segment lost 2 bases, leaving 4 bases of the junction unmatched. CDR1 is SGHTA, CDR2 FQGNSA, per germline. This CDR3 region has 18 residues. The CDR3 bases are TGTGCCAGCAGCTTAAGTGGGACTAGCGGGAGAAACACCGGGGAGCTGTTTTTT. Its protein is CASSLSGTSGRNTGELFF.

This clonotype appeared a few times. The CDR3 sequence is CSARAANTEAFF. The CDR3 DNA is TGCAGTGCTAGGGCTGCGAACACTGAAGCTTTCTTT. The chain employs TRBV20-1 and TRBJ1-1; the D is unclear. The CDR3 is 12 residues long. Trimming took 3 bases from V and 1 from J, leaving 6 bases between them. The germline CDR1 and CDR2 sequences are DFQATT and SNEGSKA (reference sequence).

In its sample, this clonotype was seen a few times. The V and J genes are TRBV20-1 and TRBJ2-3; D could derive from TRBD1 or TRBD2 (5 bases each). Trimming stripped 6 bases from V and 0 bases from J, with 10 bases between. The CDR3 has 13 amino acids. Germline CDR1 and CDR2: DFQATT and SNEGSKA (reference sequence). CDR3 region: CSANRDSTDTQYF. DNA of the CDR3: TGCAGTGCGAACCGGGACAGCACAGATACGCAGTATTTT.

CDR3 in DNA: TGCGCCAGCAGTCGTGGATCCCAAGGACAGGCTCGGTTCTTC. Protein: CASSRGSQGQARFF. This chain connects TRBV5-1 to TRBJ2-1, with TRBD1 identical over 7 bases. CDR1 and CDR2 (germline): SGHRS, YFSETQ. The CDR3 runs 14 residues. The V segment lost 5 bases and the J segment 15 bases; nucleotides outside the gene matches: 17.

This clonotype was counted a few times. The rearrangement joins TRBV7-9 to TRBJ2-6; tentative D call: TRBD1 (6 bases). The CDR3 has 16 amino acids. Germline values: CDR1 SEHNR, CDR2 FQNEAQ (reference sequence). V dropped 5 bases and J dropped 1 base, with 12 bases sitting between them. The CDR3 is CASSARQESGANVLTF. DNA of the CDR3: TGTGCCAGCAGCGCCCGACAGGAGTCTGGGGCCAACGTCCTGACTTTC.

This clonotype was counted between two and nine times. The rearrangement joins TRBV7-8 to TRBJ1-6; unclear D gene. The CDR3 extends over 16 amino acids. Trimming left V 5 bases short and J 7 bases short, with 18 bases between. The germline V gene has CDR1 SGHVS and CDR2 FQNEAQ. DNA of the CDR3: TGTGCCAGCAGCACGTCCTTGACAAGCAAGAATTCACCCCTCCACTTT. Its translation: CASSTSLTSKNSPLHF.

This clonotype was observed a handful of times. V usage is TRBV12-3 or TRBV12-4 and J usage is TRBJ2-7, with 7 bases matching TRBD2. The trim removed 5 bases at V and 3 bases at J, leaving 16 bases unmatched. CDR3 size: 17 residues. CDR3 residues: CASSPSRPGSSGYEQYF. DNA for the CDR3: TGTGCCAGCAGTCCGAGTCGACCCGGGTCTAGCGGCTACGAGCAGTACTTC.

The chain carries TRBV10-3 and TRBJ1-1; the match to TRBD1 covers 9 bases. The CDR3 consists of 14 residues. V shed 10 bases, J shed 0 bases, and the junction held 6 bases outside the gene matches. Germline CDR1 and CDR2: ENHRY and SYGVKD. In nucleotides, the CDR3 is TGTGCCACCCGGGGACAGGGAATGAACACTGAAGCTTTCTTT. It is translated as CATRGQGMNTEAFF.

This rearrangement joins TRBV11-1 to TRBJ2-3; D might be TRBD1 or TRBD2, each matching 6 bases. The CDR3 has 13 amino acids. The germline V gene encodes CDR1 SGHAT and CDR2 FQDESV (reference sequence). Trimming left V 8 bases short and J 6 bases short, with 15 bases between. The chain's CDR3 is CASSLGGPDTQYF. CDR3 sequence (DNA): TGTGCCAGCTCCTTAGGGGGGCCGGATACGCAGTATTTT.

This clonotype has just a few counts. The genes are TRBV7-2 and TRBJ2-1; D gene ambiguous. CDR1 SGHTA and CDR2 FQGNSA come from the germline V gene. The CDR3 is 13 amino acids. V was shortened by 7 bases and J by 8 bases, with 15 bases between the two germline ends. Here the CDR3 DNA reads TGTGCCAGCACCAACATCCGTGGGGATGAGCAGTTCTTC. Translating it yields CASTNIRGDEQFF.

The CDR3 spells CASSPALLGETQYF. CDR3 DNA sequence: TGTGCCAGCTCACCAGCCCTTCTGGGAGAGACCCAGTACTTC. This chain joins TRBV18 and TRBJ2-5; D gene uncertain. The CDR3 totals 14 residues. In germline, CDR1 is KGHSH, CDR2 LQKENI. V lost 2 bases and J 4 bases, leaving 11 bases between the germline ends. The full variable domain, in which reference TRBV18 and TRBJ2-5 provide the parts outside the CDR3, is NAGVMQNPRHLVRRRGQEARLRCSPMKGHSHVYWYRQLPEEGLKFMVYLQKENIIDESGMPKERFSAEFPKEGPSILRIQQVVRGDSAAYFCASSPALLGETQYFGPGTRLLVL.

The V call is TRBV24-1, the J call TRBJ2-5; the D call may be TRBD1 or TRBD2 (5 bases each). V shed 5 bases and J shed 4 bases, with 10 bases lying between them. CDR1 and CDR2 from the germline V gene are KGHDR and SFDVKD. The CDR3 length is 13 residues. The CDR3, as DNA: TGTGCCACCAGTGCGGGGCAGGTAGAGACCCAGTACTTC. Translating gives CATSAGQVETQYF.

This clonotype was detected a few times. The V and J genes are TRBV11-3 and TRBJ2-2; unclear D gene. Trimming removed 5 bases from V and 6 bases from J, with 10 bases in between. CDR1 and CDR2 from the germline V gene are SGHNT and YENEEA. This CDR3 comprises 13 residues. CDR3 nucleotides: TGTGCCAGCAGCCAGGCCCAGGCCGGGGAGCTGTTTTTT. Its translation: CASSQAQAGELFF.

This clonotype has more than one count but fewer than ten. The CDR3 nucleotides read TGTGCCAGCAGCCGTATCCCGGGACAGGGAACTGGAAACACCATATATTTT. Residues: CASSRIPGQGTGNTIYF. The chain couples TRBV7-6 to TRBJ1-3, with 9 bases lining up with TRBD1. Germline V gene data show CDR1 as SGHVS and CDR2 as FNYEAQ. This CDR3 is built from 17 residues. V shed 5 bases, J shed 2 bases, and the junction held 10 bases outside the gene matches.

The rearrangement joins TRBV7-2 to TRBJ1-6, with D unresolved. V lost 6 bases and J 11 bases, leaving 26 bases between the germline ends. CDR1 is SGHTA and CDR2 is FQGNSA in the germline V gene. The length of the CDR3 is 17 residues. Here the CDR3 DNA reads TGTGCCAGCAGGTTGAACTCGGGAACCTGGATGTCGACACCCCTCCACTTT. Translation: CASRLNSGTWMSTPLHF.

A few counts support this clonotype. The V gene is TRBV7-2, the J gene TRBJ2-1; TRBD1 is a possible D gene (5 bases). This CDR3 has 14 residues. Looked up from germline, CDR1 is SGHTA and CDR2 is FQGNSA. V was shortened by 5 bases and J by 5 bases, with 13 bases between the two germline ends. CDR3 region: CASSTRQTDNEQFF. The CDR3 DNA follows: TGTGCCAGCAGCACCAGACAGACCGACAATGAGCAGTTCTTC.

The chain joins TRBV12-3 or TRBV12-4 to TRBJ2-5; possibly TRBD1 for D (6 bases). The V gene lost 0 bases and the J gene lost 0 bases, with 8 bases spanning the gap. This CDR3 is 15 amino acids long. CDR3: CASSLADRYQETQYF. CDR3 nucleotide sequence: TGTGCCAGCAGTTTAGCCGACAGGTACCAAGAGACCCAGTACTTC.

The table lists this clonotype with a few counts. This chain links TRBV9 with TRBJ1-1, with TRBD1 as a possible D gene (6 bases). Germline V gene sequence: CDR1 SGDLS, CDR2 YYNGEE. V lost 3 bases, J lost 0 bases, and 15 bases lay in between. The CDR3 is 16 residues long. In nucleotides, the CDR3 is TGTGCCAGCAGCGGCGAACGGACAGCCTTGAACACTGAAGCTTTCTTT. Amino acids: CASSGERTALNTEAFF.

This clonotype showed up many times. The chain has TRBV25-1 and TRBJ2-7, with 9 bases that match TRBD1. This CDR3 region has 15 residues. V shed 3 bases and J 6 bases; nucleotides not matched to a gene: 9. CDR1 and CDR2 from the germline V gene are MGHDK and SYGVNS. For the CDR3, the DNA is TGTGCCAGCAGTGATCGGGACAGGGTCTTAGCCGAGCAGTACTTC. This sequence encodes CASSDRDRVLAEQYF.

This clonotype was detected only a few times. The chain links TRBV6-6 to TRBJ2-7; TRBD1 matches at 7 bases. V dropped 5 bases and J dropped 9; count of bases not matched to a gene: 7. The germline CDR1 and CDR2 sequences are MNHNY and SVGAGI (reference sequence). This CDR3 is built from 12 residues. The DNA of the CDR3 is TGTGCCAGCAGTCACGGACAGGCCGGGCAGTACTTC. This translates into CASSHGQAGQYF.

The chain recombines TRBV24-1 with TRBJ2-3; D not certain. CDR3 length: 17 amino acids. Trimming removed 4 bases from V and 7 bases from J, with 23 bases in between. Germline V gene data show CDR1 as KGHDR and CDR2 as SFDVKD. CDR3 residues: CATSDFSWTEAPNTQYF. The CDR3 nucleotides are TGTGCCACCAGTGACTTCAGTTGGACGGAAGCCCCGAATACGCAGTATTTT.

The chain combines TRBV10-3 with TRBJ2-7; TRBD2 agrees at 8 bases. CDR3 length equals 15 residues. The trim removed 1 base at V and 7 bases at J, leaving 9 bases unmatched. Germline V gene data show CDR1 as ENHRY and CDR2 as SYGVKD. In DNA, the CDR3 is TGTGCCATCAGTGAGTGGCTAGCGGGCCTTAATGAGCAGTACTTC. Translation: CAISEWLAGLNEQYF.

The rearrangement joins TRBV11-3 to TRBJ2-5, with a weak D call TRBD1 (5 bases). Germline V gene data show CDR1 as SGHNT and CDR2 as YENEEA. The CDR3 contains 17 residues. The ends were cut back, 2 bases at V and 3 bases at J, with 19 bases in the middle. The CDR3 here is CASSLYWTKDGEETQYF. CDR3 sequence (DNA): TGTGCCAGCAGCTTATATTGGACAAAGGACGGAGAAGAGACCCAGTACTTC. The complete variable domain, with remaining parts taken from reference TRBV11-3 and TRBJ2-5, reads EAGVVQSPRYKIIEKKQPVAFWCNPISGHNTLYWYLQNLGQGPELLIRYENEEAVDDSQLPKDRFSAERLKGVDSTLKIQPAELGDSAVYLCASSLYWTKDGEETQYFGPGTRLLVL.

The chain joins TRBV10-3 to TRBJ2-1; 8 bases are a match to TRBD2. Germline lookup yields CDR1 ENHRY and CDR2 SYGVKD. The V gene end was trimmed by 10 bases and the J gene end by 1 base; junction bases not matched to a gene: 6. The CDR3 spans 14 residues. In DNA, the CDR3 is TGTGCCACCGGGGGGGCAACGTCCTACAATGAGCAGTTCTTC. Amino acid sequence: CATGGATSYNEQFF.

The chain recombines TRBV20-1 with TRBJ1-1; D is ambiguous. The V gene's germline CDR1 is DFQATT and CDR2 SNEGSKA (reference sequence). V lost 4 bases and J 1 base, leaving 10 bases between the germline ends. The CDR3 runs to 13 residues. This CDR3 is CSATQDSNTEAFF. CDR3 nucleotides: TGCAGTGCTACACAAGATTCGAACACTGAAGCTTTCTTT.

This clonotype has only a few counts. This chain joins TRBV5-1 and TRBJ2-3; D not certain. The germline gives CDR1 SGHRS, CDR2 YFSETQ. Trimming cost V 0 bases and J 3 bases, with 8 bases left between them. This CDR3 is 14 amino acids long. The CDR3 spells CASSLAATTDTQYF. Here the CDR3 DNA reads TGCGCCAGCAGCTTGGCGGCAACAACAGATACGCAGTATTTT.